The clone carrying this T cell receptor (beta chain) showed up just a few times. What it binds is not known. CDR1 is KGHDR and CDR2 is SFDVKD in the germline V gene. This CDR3 has 16 residues. Trimming removed 7 bases at V and 1 base at J, with 17 bases between. In TCRdb, the 5' RACE reads were re-called with MiXCR into one record per CDR3 protein. The sample includes 95,000 to 100,000 distinct CDR3 sequences, around 5.8% of them seen just once. The data are from a study of T cells after yellow fever vaccination. Overall study findings and caveats: Post-booster repertoires again held most primary-vaccination clones (approximately 96% CD4, 80% to 90% CD8).

The sequence was obtained from a man aged 18 to 30 who received the YFV17D yellow fever vaccine. The V gene is TRBV24-1, the J gene TRBJ2-3; D gene unclear. Sequences were derived from CD8+ T cells sorted from PBMCs, sampled 10 days after the yellow fever booster vaccination. The CDR3 protein is CATSAWAPDGTDTQYF. CDR3 nucleotide sequence: TGTGCCACCAGCGCTTGGGCGCCGGACGGCACAGATACGCAGTATTTT.